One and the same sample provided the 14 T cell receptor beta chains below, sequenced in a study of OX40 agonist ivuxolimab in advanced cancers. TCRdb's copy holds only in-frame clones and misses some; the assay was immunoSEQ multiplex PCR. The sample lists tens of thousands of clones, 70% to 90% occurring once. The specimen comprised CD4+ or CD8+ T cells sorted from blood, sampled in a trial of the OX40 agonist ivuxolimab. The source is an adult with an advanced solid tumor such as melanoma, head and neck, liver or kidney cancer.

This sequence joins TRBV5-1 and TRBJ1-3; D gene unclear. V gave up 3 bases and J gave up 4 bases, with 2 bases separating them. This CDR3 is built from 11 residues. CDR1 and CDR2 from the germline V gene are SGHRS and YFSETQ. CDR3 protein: CASSYGNTIYF. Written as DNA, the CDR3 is TGCGCCAGCAGCTACGGAAACACCATATATTTT.

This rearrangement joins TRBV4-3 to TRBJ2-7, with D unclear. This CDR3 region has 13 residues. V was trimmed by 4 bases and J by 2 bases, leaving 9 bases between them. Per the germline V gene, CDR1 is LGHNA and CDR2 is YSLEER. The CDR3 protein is CASSPGPAYEQYF. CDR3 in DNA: TGCGCCAGCAGCCCAGGACCGGCCTACGAGCAGTACTTC.

The DNA for the CDR3 is TGTGCCAGTAGCCTACTAGCGGCCCTAGGAACCGGGGAGCTGTTTTTT. Translation: CASSLLAALGTGELFF. This sequence joins TRBV19 and TRBJ2-2, with 8 bases matching TRBD2. V was pared by 6 bases and J by 5 bases, with 11 bases of the junction left unmatched. This CDR3 is 16 amino acids long. Germline CDR1 is LNHDA and CDR2 is SQIVND (reference sequence). Combining the CDR3 with reference TRBV19 and TRBJ2-2 gives the whole variable domain DGGITQSPKYLFRKEGQNVTLSCEQNLNHDAMYWYRQDPGQGLRLIYYSQIVNDFQKGDIAEGYSVSREKKESFPLTVTSAQKNPTAFYLCASSLLAALGTGELFFGEGSRLTVL.

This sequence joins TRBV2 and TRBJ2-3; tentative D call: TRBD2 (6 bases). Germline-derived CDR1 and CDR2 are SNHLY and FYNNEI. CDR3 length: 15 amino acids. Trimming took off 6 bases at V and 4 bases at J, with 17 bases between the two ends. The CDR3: CASRSSGSLADTQYF. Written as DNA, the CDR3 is TGTGCCAGCAGGAGTAGCGGTTCCCTGGCAGATACGCAGTATTTT.

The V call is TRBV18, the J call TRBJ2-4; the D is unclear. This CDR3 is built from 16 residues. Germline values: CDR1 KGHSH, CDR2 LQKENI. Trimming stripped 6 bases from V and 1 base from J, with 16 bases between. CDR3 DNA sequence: TGTGCCAGCTCTCGAAGGACCACGGATGCCAAAAACATTCAGTACTTC. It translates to CASSRRTTDAKNIQYF.

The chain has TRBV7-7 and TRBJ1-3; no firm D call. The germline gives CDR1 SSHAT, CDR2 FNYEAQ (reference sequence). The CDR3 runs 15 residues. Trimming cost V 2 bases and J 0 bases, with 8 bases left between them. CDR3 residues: CASSLSESSGNTIYF. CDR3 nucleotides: TGTGCCAGCAGCTTATCCGAGTCCTCTGGAAACACCATATATTTT.

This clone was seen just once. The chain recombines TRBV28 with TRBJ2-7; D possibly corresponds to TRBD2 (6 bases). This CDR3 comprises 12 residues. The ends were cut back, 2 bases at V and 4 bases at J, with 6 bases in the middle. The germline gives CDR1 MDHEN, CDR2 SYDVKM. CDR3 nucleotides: TGTGCCAGCAGTTTAGGGAGGTACGAGCAGTACTTC. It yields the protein CASSLGRYEQYF. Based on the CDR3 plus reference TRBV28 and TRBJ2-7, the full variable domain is DVKVTQSSRYLVKRTGEKVFLECVQDMDHENMFWYRQDPGLGLRLIYFSYDVKMKEKGDIPEGYSVSREKKERFSLILESASTNQTSMYLCASSLGRYEQYFGPGTRLTVT.

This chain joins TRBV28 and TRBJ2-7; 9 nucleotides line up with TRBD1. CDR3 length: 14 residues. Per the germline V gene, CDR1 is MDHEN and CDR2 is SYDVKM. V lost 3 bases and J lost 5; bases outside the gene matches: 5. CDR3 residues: CASSFWDRDHEQYF. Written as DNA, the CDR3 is TGTGCCAGCAGTTTTTGGGACAGGGACCACGAGCAGTACTTC. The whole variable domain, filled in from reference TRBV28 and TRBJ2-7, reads DVKVTQSSRYLVKRTGEKVFLECVQDMDHENMFWYRQDPGLGLRLIYFSYDVKMKEKGDIPEGYSVSREKKERFSLILESASTNQTSMYLCASSFWDRDHEQYFGPGTRLTVT.

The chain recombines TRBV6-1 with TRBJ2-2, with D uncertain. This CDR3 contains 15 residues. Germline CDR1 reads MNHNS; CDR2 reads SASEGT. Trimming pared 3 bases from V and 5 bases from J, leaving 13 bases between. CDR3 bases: TGTGCCAGCAGTGATCCCCCCCTGAGGACCGGGGAGCTGTTTTTT. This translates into CASSDPPLRTGELFF.

CDR3: CASSLIAGGSYEQYF. The CDR3 DNA reads TGCGCCAGCAGCCTCATAGCGGGGGGCTCCTACGAGCAGTACTTC. This chain uses TRBV4-1 with TRBJ2-7; TRBD2 agrees at 10 bases. The germline gives CDR1 MGHRA, CDR2 YSYEKL. After removal of 4 bases from V and 0 bases from J, the junction contained 3 bases not matched to a gene. This CDR3 comprises 15 residues.

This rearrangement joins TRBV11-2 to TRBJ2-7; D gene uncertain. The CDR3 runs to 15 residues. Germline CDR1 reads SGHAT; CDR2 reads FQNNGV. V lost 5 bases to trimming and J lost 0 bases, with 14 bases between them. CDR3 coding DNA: TGTGCCAGCAGCAATTACGGGCAGCACTCCTACGAGCAGTACTTC. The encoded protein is CASSNYGQHSYEQYF. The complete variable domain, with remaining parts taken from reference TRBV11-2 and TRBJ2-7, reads EAGVAQSPRYKIIEKRQSVAFWCNPISGHATLYWYQQILGQGPKLLIQFQNNGVVDDSQLPKDRFSAERLKGVDSTLKIQPAKLEDSAVYLCASSNYGQHSYEQYFGPGTRLTVT.

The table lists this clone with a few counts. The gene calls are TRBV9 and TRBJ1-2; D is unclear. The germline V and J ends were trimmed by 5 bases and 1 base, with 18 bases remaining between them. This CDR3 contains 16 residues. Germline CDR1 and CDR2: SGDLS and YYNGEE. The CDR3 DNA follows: TGTGCCAGCAGTGAGGACGCCGCCATGCTTAACTATGGCTACACCTTC. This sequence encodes CASSEDAAMLNYGYTF.

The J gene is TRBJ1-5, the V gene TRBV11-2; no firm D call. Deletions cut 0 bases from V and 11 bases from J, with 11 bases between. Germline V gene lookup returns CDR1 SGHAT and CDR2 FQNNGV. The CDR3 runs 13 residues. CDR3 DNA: TGTGCCAGCAGCTTAGACAGCCGATCGGCCCAGCATTTT. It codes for CASSLDSRSAQHF. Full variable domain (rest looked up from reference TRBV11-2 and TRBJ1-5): EAGVAQSPRYKIIEKRQSVAFWCNPISGHATLYWYQQILGQGPKLLIQFQNNGVVDDSQLPKDRFSAERLKGVDSTLKIQPAKLEDSAVYLCASSLDSRSAQHFGDGTRLSIL.

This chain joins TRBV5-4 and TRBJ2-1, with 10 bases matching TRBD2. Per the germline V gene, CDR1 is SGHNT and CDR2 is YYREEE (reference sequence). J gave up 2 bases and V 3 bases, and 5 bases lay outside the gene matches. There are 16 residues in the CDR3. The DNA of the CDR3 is TGTGCCAGCAGCTCTAGCGGGAGTCGGACCTACAATGAGCAGTTCTTC. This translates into CASSSSGSRTYNEQFF.